Listed below are T cell receptor beta chains from one sample, sequenced in a study of a mutant IDH1 vaccine in newly diagnosed glioma. Measured with immunoSEQ multiplex PCR; TCRdb has only the in-frame clones, and not every one. The sample comprises approximately 67,000 clones, about four fifths of which are singletons, and roughly 4.4% rests with the top ten. This specimen was peripheral blood mononuclear cells (PBMCs), taken from a glioma patient treated with radiotherapy, temozolomide or both. Receptors originate from a woman between 18 and 29 years old with glioma. Some clones in this sample may be carry-over from other donors' samples. Each CDR3 is given with its conserved first and last residue. The D gene is left open where the match is weak. Clone size, where shown, is once, few, many, or a class for clones that have expanded.

TRBV4-1	TRBD1	TRBJ1-2	NA	TGCGCCAGCAGCCAAGTCGGGGGACAGGGATTAGGCTACACCTTC	CASSQVGGQGLGYTF
TRBV6-5	NA	TRBJ2-2	NA	TGTGCCAGCAGTCTCGGGCCGAACACCGGGGAGCTGTTTTTT	CASSLGPNTGELFF
TRBV11-3	NA	TRBJ2-7	NA	TGTGCCAGCAGCTTAGGGGTTTACGAGCAGTACTTC	CASSLGVYEQYF
TRBV30	NA	TRBJ2-7	NA	TGTGCCTGGAGAATGGACGGCTTGAAGCAGTACTTC	CAWRMDGLKQYF
TRBV6-8	NA	TRBJ2-1	NA	TGTGCCAGCAGTTACAGGGAGGCCTACAATGAGCAGTTCTTC	CASSYREAYNEQFF
TRBV5-4	NA	TRBJ1-3	NA	TGTGCCAGCAGCTTGGAGGTTTCAGGAAACACCATATATTTT	CASSLEVSGNTIYF
TRBV25-1	NA	TRBJ2-4	NA	TGTGCCAGCAGTGTTAGGATGGGATGGAGTTCGAACATTCAGTACTTC	CASSVRMGWSSNIQYF
TRBV5-1	NA	TRBJ2-7	NA	TGCGCCAGCAGCTCGTTGCCGGGACAAATCTACGAGCAGTACTTC	CASSSLPGQIYEQYF
TRBV7-2	NA	TRBJ2-7	NA	TGTGCCAGCAGCACCCGACGGAGCTCCTACGAGCAGTACTTC	CASSTRRSSYEQYF
TRBV28	TRBD1	TRBJ1-5	NA	TGTGCCAGCGGGACAGTTAAAACGTCCCAGCATTTT	CASGTVKTSQHF
TRBV27	NA	TRBJ1-1	NA	TGTGCCAGCCTCGGTCAGGGTAGCACTGAAGCTTTCTTT	CASLGQGSTEAFF
TRBV10-3	NA	TRBJ2-1	NA	TGTGCCATCAGTGAGTTGGAGGCCGGGCAGTTCTTC	CAISELEAGQFF
TRBV10-1	TRBD1	TRBJ1-2	NA	TGCGCCAGCGGAGGACAGGGGTGCTATGGCTACACCTTC	CASGGQGCYGYTF
TRBV7-8	NA	TRBJ1-2	NA	TGTGCCAGCACCCCGGGCCCACCTAACTATGGCTACACCTTC	CASTPGPPNYGYTF
TRBV6-5	NA	TRBJ1-1	NA	TGTGCCAGCCTCCTCGGGGCTAACACTGAAGCTTTCTTT	CASLLGANTEAFF
TRBV5-1	TRBD1	TRBJ2-1	NA	TGCGCCAGCAGCCCCCGACAGGGGCTCTACAATGAGCAGTTCTTC	CASSPRQGLYNEQFF
TRBV4-2	NA	TRBJ1-5	NA	TGTGCCAGCAGCCATAGACAGGCCGAGGCTTCTCCCCAGCATTTT	CASSHRQAEASPQHF
TRBV15	NA	TRBJ1-1	few	TGTGCCACCAGCAGTTTTGACCCGGCGAACACTGAAGCTTTCTTT	CATSSFDPANTEAFF
TRBV4-3	TRBD1	TRBJ1-1	NA	TGCGCCAGCAGCCGAGGGGACAGGGGTTTCACTGAAGCTTTCTTT	CASSRGDRGFTEAFF
TRBV6-5	NA	TRBJ1-2	NA	TGTGCCAGTACTACGTTCGGCACATGGGCCTATGGCTACACCTTC	CASTTFGTWAYGYTF
TRBV6-1	NA	TRBJ2-3	NA	TGTGCCAGCAGTGAAGTGGATTTGAGCACAGATACGCAGTATTTT	CASSEVDLSTDTQYF
TRBV5-4	NA	TRBJ2-7	NA	TGTGCCAGCAGCTTGCTAGCTGGGGGCGAGCAGTACTTC	CASSLLAGGEQYF
TRBV10-3	NA	TRBJ2-7	NA	TGTGCCATCAGTGGACTTGAAGAGCAGTACTTC	CAISGLEEQYF
TRBV7-8	NA	TRBJ2-2	NA	TGTGCCAGCAAAAGGGGGGGGGCGAACACCGGGGAGCTGTTTTTT	CASKRGGANTGELFF
TRBV29-1	NA	TRBJ2-6	NA	TGCAGCGTTGGGTGGGGACCGTCTGGGGCCAACGTCCTGACTTTC	CSVGWGPSGANVLTF
TRBV9	NA	TRBJ2-6	NA	TGTGCCAGCAGCGCCCCGACAGGAGACCCTGGGGCCAACGTCCTGACTTTC	CASSAPTGDPGANVLTF
TRBV6-4	TRBD2	TRBJ2-1	NA	TGTGCCAGCAGTTGGACTAGCGGGAGTATGAACAATGAGCAGTTCTTC	CASSWTSGSMNNEQFF
TRBV9	NA	TRBJ1-3	NA	TGTGCCAGCAGCGTAGGAAGCCAGGGAATCGGAAACACCATATATTTT	CASSVGSQGIGNTIYF
TRBV18	NA	TRBJ1-1	NA	TGTGCCAGCTCAACCTTGGACAGGAACACTGAAGCTTTCTTT	CASSTLDRNTEAFF
TRBV27	TRBD1	TRBJ1-5	NA	TGTGCCAGCAGCCCATACCCGACAGGGGAAAGAAATCAGCCCCAGCATTTT	CASSPYPTGERNQPQHF
TRBV30	NA	TRBJ2-5	NA	TGTGCCTGGACCTTGAGGGAGACCCAGTACTTC	CAWTLRETQYF
TRBV11-3	NA	TRBJ1-1	NA	TGTGCCAGCAGCTGGCGGGACTCAATGAACACTGAAGCTTTCTTT	CASSWRDSMNTEAFF
TRBV27	NA	TRBJ1-1	NA	TGTGCCGGAATAGACGAGGTGCCTGAAGCTTTCTTT	CAGIDEVPEAFF
TRBV19	NA	TRBJ2-7	NA	TGTGCCAGTAGTAGGCTGGGGCAGGGAAAGGACGAGCAGTACTTC	CASSRLGQGKDEQYF
TRBV23-1	NA	TRBJ2-7	NA	TGCGCCAGCAGTCAACTAAGGCAGGGAAGGCAGGCGGAATACTTC	CASSQLRQGRQAEYF
TRBV4-1	TRBD1	TRBJ2-2	NA	TGCGCCAGCAGCCAACAGGGGGCCGGGGAGCTGTTTTTT	CASSQQGAGELFF
TRBV20-1	TRBD1	TRBJ1-1	NA	TGCAGTGCTGGGGGGACAGGCGCTGCTTTCTTT	CSAGGTGAAFF
TRBV5-1	NA	TRBJ1-1	few	TGCGCCAGCAGCCCCTGGACAGACACTGAAGCTTTCTTT	CASSPWTDTEAFF
TRBV7-2	NA	TRBJ2-3	NA	TGTGCCAGCAGCTTCGCCGGGCCAGATACGCAGTATTTT	CASSFAGPDTQYF
TRBV5-1	NA	TRBJ2-3	NA	TGCGCCAGCAGCTTGTACGTCGGAGATACGCAGTATTTT	CASSLYVGDTQYF
TRBV5-4	TRBD1	TRBJ1-1	NA	TGTGCCAGCAGCTCTCAGGGGGCTGCTGAAGCTTTCTTT	CASSSQGAAEAFF
TRBV6-5	NA	TRBJ1-6	NA	TGTGCCAGCAGGCCACAGGGAGTGAATAATTCACCCCTCCACTTT	CASRPQGVNNSPLHF
TRBV4-1	NA	TRBJ2-5	NA	TGCGCCAGCAGCCAGGCTCAGGGCGGAGAGACCCAGTACTTC	CASSQAQGGETQYF
TRBV30	TRBD1	TRBJ1-5	NA	TGTGCCTGGAGTGTACTTGCAGGGGGGAGCCAGCCCCAGCATTTT	CAWSVLAGGSQPQHF